These 17 T cell receptor beta chains share one sample of origin, sequenced in a study of identical twins. Using its own MiXCR run on the 5' RACE reads, TCRdb lists one record per CDR3 protein. The table has around 240,000 distinct CDR3 sequences, about 7.3% seen once. These sequences were also reported in another study, on yellow fever vaccine responses in identical twins.

Material for sequencing was memory (CD45RO+) T cells sorted from blood. All receptors derive from a woman aged 18-30 years in good health.

In its sample, this clonotype was seen many times. The CDR3 sequence is CASSPGQRQETQYF. For the CDR3, the DNA is TGCGCCAGCAGCCCGGGACAGAGACAAGAGACCCAGTACTTC. The rearrangement uses TRBV5-1 and TRBJ2-5; 7 nucleotides align to TRBD1. Germline V lookup: CDR1 SGHRS, CDR2 YFSETQ. With 4 bases clipped from V and 2 bases from J, the junction kept 5 bases outside the gene matches. The CDR3 length is 14 residues.

This clonotype was picked up a small number of times. The CDR3: CASSAAGIGYIQYF. CDR3 DNA sequence: TGTGCCAGCAGCGCAGCGGGCATTGGATACATTCAGTACTTC. The rearrangement uses TRBV9 and TRBJ2-4; a possible D gene is TRBD2 (6 bases). In germline, CDR1 is SGDLS, CDR2 YYNGEE. The V end lost 3 bases, the J end lost 8 bases, and 15 bases lay between the germline ends. The length of the CDR3 is 14 residues.

This clonotype came up a few times. The chain's CDR3 is CASSSQIPGQGPYEQYV. The CDR3 coding sequence is TGTGCCAGCAGTTCTCAAATACCGGGACAGGGACCTTACGAGCAGTACGTC. The V and J genes are TRBV7-8 and TRBJ2-7, with 9 positions matching TRBD1. Germline V gene data show CDR1 as SGHVS and CDR2 as FQNEAQ. Trimming took 6 bases from V and 4 from J; bases not matched to a gene: 16. The CDR3 sequence is 17 residues long.

The chain links TRBV14 to TRBJ1-1, with D tentatively TRBD1 (5 bases). CDR3 size: 15 residues. From germline, CDR1 is SGHDN and CDR2 FVKESK. Trimming pared 1 base from V and 9 bases from J, leaving 18 bases between. Here the CDR3 DNA reads TGTGCCAGCAGCCAAGCAAGCAAGGGACGGCGGAAAGCTTTCTTT. Its translation: CASSQASKGRRKAFF.

This chain joins TRBV20-1 and TRBJ2-5; no clear D gene. The germline gives CDR1 DFQATT, CDR2 SNEGSKA (reference sequence). The CDR3 length is 13 residues. With 3 bases removed from V and 5 bases from J, the gap between germline ends came to 13 bases. The DNA for the CDR3 is TGCAGTGCTAGCGCTGATTCTTCGGAGACCCAGTACTTC. It yields the protein CSASADSSETQYF.

The sample holds many counts of this clonotype. The chain carries TRBV25-1 and TRBJ2-1, with 7 bases that match TRBD2. Germline loops: CDR1 MGHDK, CDR2 SYGVNS. The V gene end was trimmed by 2 bases and the J gene end by 0 bases; junction bases not matched to a gene: 4. The length of the CDR3 is 16 residues. The CDR3, as DNA: TGTGCCAGCAGTGAACTAGCGGACATCTCCTACAATGAGCAGTTCTTC. This translates into CASSELADISYNEQFF.

There are many counts of this clonotype. The chain recombines TRBV5-1 with TRBJ2-7, with D unclear. The germline V and J ends were trimmed by 1 base and 1 base, with 12 bases remaining between them. Germline values: CDR1 SGHRS, CDR2 YFSETQ. The CDR3 has 15 residues. The CDR3 DNA reads TGCGCCAGCAGCTTGAAGCAAGCCGGGTCCTACGAGCAGTACTTC. Amino acids: CASSLKQAGSYEQYF. The variable domain in full, completed from reference TRBV5-1 and TRBJ2-7, reads KAGVTQTPRYLIKTRGQQVTLSCSPISGHRSVSWYQQTPGQGLQFLFEYFSETQRNKGNFPGRFSGRQFSNSRSEMNVSTLELGDSALYLCASSLKQAGSYEQYFGPGTRLTVT.

This clonotype was detected only a few times. The chain employs TRBV6-6 and TRBJ1-5; D not resolved. From germline, CDR1 is MNHNY and CDR2 SVGAGI (reference sequence). The CDR3 consists of 13 residues. V was cut by 2 bases and J by 5 bases, with 7 bases left in between. Here the CDR3 reads CASSYVRDQPQHF. In DNA, the CDR3 is TGTGCCAGCAGTTACGTGCGAGATCAGCCCCAGCATTTT.

This chain uses TRBV6-1 with TRBJ2-3; the match to TRBD2 covers 10 bases. The V gene's germline CDR1 is MNHNS and CDR2 SASEGT. V gave up 8 bases and J gave up 4 bases; unmatched junction bases: 9. The CDR3 sequence is 15 residues long. CDR3 nucleotide sequence: TGTGCCAGCCAGCGGGAGGGCCTCTTGGCAGATACGCAGTATTTT. This codes for CASQREGLLADTQYF.

This clonotype showed up just a few times. The chain combines TRBV10-3 with TRBJ2-3, with 9 positions matching TRBD2. The CDR3 is made up of 15 amino acids. After removal of 3 bases from V and 4 bases from J, the junction contained 5 bases not matched to a gene. Germline lookup yields CDR1 ENHRY and CDR2 SYGVKD. The DNA for the CDR3 is TGTGCCATCAGTGATAAGCGGGGGGATTCAGATACGCAGTATTTT. Protein: CAISDKRGDSDTQYF.

This chain joins TRBV4-1 and TRBJ2-3; D is possibly TRBD1 or TRBD2 (5 bases each). Germline CDR1 is MGHRA and CDR2 is YSYEKL. The CDR3 covers 15 residues. Trimming took off 3 bases at V and 2 bases at J, with 12 bases between the two ends. As DNA, the CDR3 is TGCGCCAGCAGCCAGGGGACGGCGGACACAGATACGCAGTATTTT. It translates to CASSQGTADTDTQYF.

The rearrangement links TRBV20-1 to TRBJ2-6, with a possible D match to TRBD1 (6 bases). This CDR3 contains 17 residues. The V end lost 6 bases, the J end lost 0 bases, and 18 bases lay between the germline ends. Germline V gives CDR1 DFQATT, CDR2 SNEGSKA (reference sequence). CDR3 in DNA: TGCAGTGCGCCGGGACACCATACCTCCTCTGGGGCCAACGTCCTGACTTTC. This sequence encodes CSAPGHHTSSGANVLTF.

The rearrangement links TRBV5-6 to TRBJ1-4; no definite D call. CDR1 and CDR2 (germline): SGHDT, YYEEEE. V lost 4 bases and J lost 5, with 15 bases in between. The CDR3 covers 15 residues. This CDR3 reads CASSQWVMGNEKLFF. The CDR3, as DNA: TGTGCCAGCAGCCAATGGGTTATGGGGAATGAAAAACTGTTTTTT.

This clonotype was observed at least ten times. The chain joins TRBV20-1 to TRBJ2-3; TRBD2 matches at 12 bases. With 2 bases clipped from V and 4 bases from J, the junction kept 1 base outside the gene matches. This CDR3 has 14 residues. From germline, CDR1 is DFQATT and CDR2 SNEGSKA (reference sequence). The CDR3 is CSARRLAGADTQYF. DNA of the CDR3: TGCAGTGCTAGACGACTAGCGGGAGCAGATACGCAGTATTTT.

This clonotype was seen at least ten times. The chain uses TRBV5-1 and TRBJ2-6; possible D gene TRBD1, 7 bases. Germline V gene data show CDR1 as SGHRS and CDR2 as YFSETQ. The CDR3 totals 17 residues. Trimming shortened V by 1 base and J by 0 bases, and 11 bases separated the two germline ends. In nucleotides, the CDR3 is TGCGCCAGCAGCTTGTACAGGGGAGGCTCTGGGGCCAACGTCCTGACTTTC. Translated: CASSLYRGGSGANVLTF.

The sample holds many counts of this clonotype. CDR3 in DNA: TGTGCCAGCAGTGACTCAGCGGGGATGGGGTCCAATGAGCAGTTCTTC. Amino acid sequence: CASSDSAGMGSNEQFF. This chain uses TRBV6-4 with TRBJ2-1, with 7 bases that match TRBD2. The V segment lost 0 bases and the J segment 6 bases; nucleotides outside the gene matches: 8. The CDR3 sequence is 16 residues long. In germline, CDR1 is MRHNA, CDR2 SNTAGT.

This clonotype was observed at least ten times. J is TRBJ1-1 and V is TRBV12-3 or TRBV12-4, with D uncertain. This CDR3 spans 11 amino acids. V gave up 5 bases and J gave up 5 bases, with 6 bases separating them. As DNA, the CDR3 is TGTGCCAGCAGTCTAACAACTGAAGCTTTCTTT. This sequence encodes CASSLTTEAFF.